Listed here are 32 T cell receptor beta chains from one sample, sequenced in a study of T cells after yellow fever vaccination. MiXCR, applied by TCRdb to the 5' RACE reads, yields one record per CDR3 protein. The sample includes around 600,000 distinct CDR3 sequences, 12% of them seen just once. The material sequenced was PBMCs, taken on the day of the yellow fever booster vaccination. All receptors come from a man aged 25 to 40 who received the YFV17D yellow fever vaccine.

CDR3 protein: CATSFTDNEQFF. The CDR3, as DNA: TGTGCCACCAGTTTCACCGACAATGAGCAGTTCTTC. V gene TRBV24-1 combines with J gene TRBJ2-1; D gene unclear. V dropped 6 bases and J dropped 5 bases, with 7 bases sitting between them. The CDR3 runs to 12 residues. In germline, CDR1 is KGHDR, CDR2 SFDVKD.

For the CDR3, the DNA is TGTGCCAGCAGCCCTACTAGCGGAGCCCACAATGAGCAGTTCTTC. Its protein is CASSPTSGAHNEQFF. The rearrangement links TRBV3-1 to TRBJ2-1; the match to TRBD2 covers 8 bases. V gave up 4 bases and J gave up 5 bases; unmatched junction bases: 7. Germline lookup yields CDR1 LGHDT and CDR2 YNNKEL (reference sequence). The CDR3 is made up of 15 amino acids.

V is TRBV20-1 and J is TRBJ1-1; no reliable D call. Trimming cost V 4 bases and J 1 base, with 10 bases left between them. Germline assignment: CDR1 DFQATT and CDR2 SNEGSKA (reference sequence). The CDR3 extends over 13 amino acids. The chain's CDR3 is CSAIPTGNTEAFF. CDR3 nucleotides: TGCAGTGCTATTCCGACGGGGAACACTGAAGCTTTCTTT.

This clonotype was counted between two and nine times. The chain employs TRBV9 and TRBJ2-5; 14 bases agree with TRBD2. The CDR3 sequence is 18 residues long. Germline V lookup: CDR1 SGDLS, CDR2 YYNGEE. Trimming at V came to 0 bases and at J to 4 bases, leaving 8 bases not matched to a gene. The CDR3 DNA is TGTGCCAGCAGCGTAGCCCCCGGGACTAGCGGGAGAGCAGAGACCCAGTACTTC. Translation: CASSVAPGTSGRAETQYF.

The rearrangement links TRBV5-6 to TRBJ2-1; 8 bases map to TRBD2. Germline CDR1 SGHDT, CDR2 YYEEEE. Trimming removed 2 bases from V and 7 bases from J; junction bases left unmatched: 11. The CDR3 consists of 16 residues. The CDR3 sequence: CASSFRGLAGMNEQFF. The CDR3 DNA sequence: TGTGCCAGCAGCTTCCGTGGCCTAGCGGGTATGAATGAGCAGTTCTTC.

The V call is TRBV4-3, the J call TRBJ2-7; D may be TRBD2 (5 bases). The V gene's germline CDR1 is LGHNA and CDR2 YSLEER. The CDR3 covers 13 residues. Deletions cut 4 bases from V and 7 bases from J, with 14 bases between. Here the CDR3 reads CASSRERSGEQYF. Here the CDR3 DNA reads TGCGCCAGCAGCCGTGAGAGGTCGGGGGAGCAGTACTTC.

This sequence joins TRBV14 and TRBJ2-1; D gene ambiguous. The CDR3 covers 14 residues. The germline V and J ends were trimmed by 3 bases and 9 bases, with 15 bases remaining between them. From germline, CDR1 is SGHDN and CDR2 FVKESK. CDR3 protein: CASSQLPIVGEQFF. Here the CDR3 DNA reads TGTGCCAGCAGCCAGCTCCCGATAGTGGGTGAGCAGTTCTTC.

This clonotype has a count of ten or more. V usage is TRBV14 and J usage is TRBJ2-1; a possible D gene is TRBD2 (6 bases). V shed 4 bases and J shed 4 bases, with 17 bases lying between them. This CDR3 region has 16 residues. In germline, CDR1 is SGHDN, CDR2 FVKESK. This CDR3 reads CASSPGITSRYNEQFF. The CDR3, as DNA: TGTGCCAGCAGCCCCGGAATTACTAGCAGGTACAATGAGCAGTTCTTC.

The chain joins TRBV7-7 to TRBJ2-2; no definite D call. Germline-derived CDR1 and CDR2 are SSHAT and FNYEAQ (reference sequence). V dropped 0 bases and J dropped 2 bases, with 13 bases sitting between them. This CDR3 has 17 residues. CDR3 sequence: CASSLAPRVANTGELFF. The CDR3 bases are TGTGCCAGCAGCTTAGCCCCCCGGGTGGCCAACACCGGGGAGCTGTTTTTT.

The genes are TRBV7-2 and TRBJ2-7; possibly TRBD1 or TRBD2 for D (6 bases each). The CDR3 contains 15 residues. CDR1 is SGHTA and CDR2 is FQGNSA in the germline V gene. Between the trimmed V and J ends, which lost 2 bases and 3 bases, there was a span of 14 bases. The CDR3 loop is CASSLRSGGDYEQYF. The CDR3 nucleotides read TGTGCCAGCAGCTTACGATCCGGGGGCGACTACGAGCAGTACTTC.

This clonotype came up a few times. This rearrangement joins TRBV5-4 to TRBJ2-5, with unresolved D. CDR1 and CDR2 from the germline V gene are SGHNT and YYREEE (reference sequence). This CDR3 spans 16 amino acids. Trimming stripped 2 bases from V and 4 bases from J, with 18 bases between. CDR3 sequence: CASSLGSSNLGETQYF. CDR3 nucleotides: TGTGCCAGCAGCTTAGGCTCCTCGAACCTAGGAGAGACCCAGTACTTC.

The gene calls are TRBV12-3 or TRBV12-4 and TRBJ1-6; D remains unclear. V was shortened by 3 bases and J by 10 bases, with 13 bases between the two germline ends. This CDR3 is built from 14 residues. CDR3: CASSFQPGGSPLHF. The DNA for the CDR3 is TGTGCCAGCAGTTTTCAGCCAGGAGGATCACCCCTCCACTTT.

This clonotype was counted ten times or more. The chain employs TRBV29-1 and TRBJ2-3, with TRBD2 matching over 10 bases. J lost 7 bases, V lost 2 bases, and 15 bases had no gene match. The CDR3 is 17 amino acids. Germline CDR1 is SQVTM and CDR2 is ANQGSEA. CDR3 coding DNA: TGCAGCGTTGAACCAGTGGGGCTAGCGGGAGAAGGAAATACGCAGTATTTT. This translates into CSVEPVGLAGEGNTQYF.

This clonotype showed up just a few times. V gene TRBV7-9 combines with J gene TRBJ2-3; 7 bases are a match to TRBD1. The germline V gene encodes CDR1 SEHNR and CDR2 FQNEAQ (reference sequence). Trimming removed 3 bases from V and 2 bases from J; junction bases left unmatched: 5. The CDR3 is 15 residues long. The DNA for the CDR3 is TGTGCCAGCAGCTTCCGGGACAGACCCACAGATACGCAGTATTTT. It codes for CASSFRDRPTDTQYF.

This clonotype was picked up a small number of times. This chain connects TRBV30 to TRBJ2-3, with 7 bases identical to TRBD1. Looked up from germline, CDR1 is GTSNPN and CDR2 is SVGIG (reference sequence). This CDR3 comprises 15 residues. The junction had 9 bases not matched to a gene; V was cut back by 5 bases and J by 1 base. CDR3 DNA sequence: TGTGCCTGGGCGAAGGGGGCTAGGGGCACAGATACGCAGTATTTT. It yields the protein CAWAKGARGTDTQYF. Full variable domain (outside the CDR3, taken from reference TRBV30 and TRBJ2-3): SQTIHQWPATLVQPVGSPLSLECTVEGTSNPNLYWYRQAAGRGLQLLFYSVGIGQISSEVPQNLSASRPQDRQFILSSKKLLLSDSGFYLCAWAKGARGTDTQYFGPGTRLTVL.

The V call is TRBV30, the J call TRBJ2-5; no firm D call. The V gene's germline CDR1 is GTSNPN and CDR2 SVGIG (reference sequence). The length of the CDR3 is 17 residues. V dropped 0 bases and J dropped 2 bases, with 19 bases sitting between them. The CDR3 spells CAWSVPLGNPKQETQYF. The CDR3 nucleotides read TGTGCCTGGAGTGTCCCCTTGGGGAACCCTAAACAAGAGACCCAGTACTTC.

The rearrangement links TRBV10-3 to TRBJ2-7; TRBD1 matches at 10 bases. Germline lookup yields CDR1 ENHRY and CDR2 SYGVKD. The V segment lost 4 bases and the J segment 6 bases; nucleotides outside the gene matches: 3. The CDR3 is made up of 13 amino acids. This CDR3 reads CAISGGQGGEQYF. In DNA, the CDR3 is TGTGCCATCAGTGGCGGACAGGGGGGCGAGCAGTACTTC.

There are a few counts of this clonotype. The V and J genes are TRBV29-1 and TRBJ2-3, with TRBD2 as a possible D gene (6 bases). Germline CDR1 reads SQVTM; CDR2 reads ANQGSEA. Trimming shortened V by 7 bases and J by 8 bases, and 19 bases separated the two germline ends. The CDR3 covers 13 residues. CDR3 sequence reads: CSARLDPQVTQYF. As DNA, the CDR3 is TGCAGCGCACGACTAGACCCACAGGTTACGCAGTATTTT.

The sample holds many counts of this clonotype. CDR3 protein: CASSFTGGRETQYF. The CDR3 DNA reads as TGTGCCAGCAGTTTTACGGGAGGGCGGGAGACCCAGTACTTC. This chain links TRBV12-3 or TRBV12-4 with TRBJ2-5, with TRBD2 identical over 8 bases. The CDR3 is made up of 14 amino acids. The ends lost 3 bases at V and 5 bases at J; junction bases unmatched: 5.

Worth noting for this clonotype: A single base separates this from a much larger clone, so it may be a read error. The genes are TRBV7-2 and TRBJ2-7; D is ambiguous. V lost 1 base and J 2 bases, leaving 6 bases between the germline ends. This CDR3 spans 13 amino acids. Germline assignment: CDR1 SGHTA and CDR2 FQGNSA. CDR3 in amino acids: CASSLEQPYEQYF. The CDR3 region has the DNA TGTGCCAGCAGCTTAGAACAGCCCTACGAGCAGTACTTC.

The chain joins TRBV18 to TRBJ2-7; the D gene could be TRBD1 or TRBD2 (6 bases each). This CDR3 has 13 residues. V lost 3 bases, J lost 6 bases, and 12 bases lay in between. The germline CDR1 and CDR2 sequences are KGHSH and LQKENI. The CDR3 nucleotides are TGTGCCAGCTCACCCGGAGGGGGTTTCGAGCAGTACTTC. Translation gives CASSPGGGFEQYF. Together with reference TRBV18 and TRBJ2-7, the CDR3 gives the full variable domain: NAGVMQNPRHLVRRRGQEARLRCSPMKGHSHVYWYRQLPEEGLKFMVYLQKENIIDESGMPKERFSAEFPKEGPSILRIQQVVRGDSAAYFCASSPGGGFEQYFGPGTRLTVT.

This clonotype was observed a handful of times. The chain recombines TRBV18 with TRBJ2-7; 8 nucleotides line up with TRBD2. Per the germline V gene, CDR1 is KGHSH and CDR2 is LQKENI. The CDR3 sequence is 16 residues long. Unmatched junction bases numbered 10, after V lost 4 bases and J lost 2 bases. The CDR3 reads CASSLKRGSPTYEQYF. The CDR3 bases are TGTGCCAGCTCACTGAAGCGGGGGTCCCCTACCTACGAGCAGTACTTC.

This clonotype was picked up a small number of times. This chain joins TRBV12-3 or TRBV12-4 and TRBJ2-7, with D tentatively TRBD2 (5 bases). The CDR3 has 13 residues. V dropped 5 bases and J dropped 3 bases, with 11 bases sitting between them. DNA of the CDR3: TGTGCCAGCAGTGCCCACGGGGACTACGAGCAGTACTTC. This gives the protein CASSAHGDYEQYF.

This clonotype has a count of ten or more. V is TRBV5-1 and J is TRBJ2-1; D is uncertain. The CDR3 length is 11 residues. CDR1 is SGHRS, CDR2 YFSETQ, per germline. Trimming cost V 2 bases and J 7 bases, with 4 bases left between them. The CDR3 protein is CASSFANEQFF. CDR3 in DNA: TGCGCCAGCAGCTTCGCGAATGAGCAGTTCTTC.

This clonotype was seen more than once but under ten times. The genes are TRBV10-3 and TRBJ2-1; the match to TRBD2 covers 9 bases. The CDR3 covers 17 residues. CDR1 and CDR2 (germline): ENHRY, SYGVKD. With 3 bases clipped from V and 2 bases from J, the junction kept 8 bases outside the gene matches. The CDR3 DNA reads TGTGCCATCAGTGAATCGGTGCGGGAGGGCCCCTACAATGAGCAGTTCTTC. It is translated as CAISESVREGPYNEQFF.

This chain connects TRBV5-1 to TRBJ2-5; D gene uncertain. The CDR3 loop spans 16 amino acids. Trimming cost V 4 bases and J 2 bases, with 18 bases left between them. Per the germline V gene, CDR1 is SGHRS and CDR2 is YFSETQ. This CDR3 is CASSLIVLANQETQYF. Here the CDR3 DNA reads TGCGCCAGCAGCCTTATTGTTCTGGCGAATCAAGAGACCCAGTACTTC.

This clonotype was counted only a few times. The rearrangement uses TRBV21-1 and TRBJ2-6; whether TRBD2, the table's D call, matches the DNA was not checked. TRBV21-1 is listed as a pseudogene. The CDR3 is 18 residues long. The CDR3 spells CASSKDTGRSGGANVLTF. CDR3 in DNA: TGTGCCAGCAGCAAAGACACCGGGAGGAGTGGTGGGGCCAACGTCCTGACTTTC.

In DNA form, the CDR3 reads TGTGCCAGCAAAGGTTCCGGGGACTATGGCTACACCTTC. It is translated as CASKGSGDYGYTF. The J gene is TRBJ1-2, the V gene TRBV27; D uncertain. Germline CDR1 reads MNHEY; CDR2 reads SMNVEV (reference sequence). There are 13 residues in the CDR3. Trimming removed 7 bases from V and 3 bases from J, with 12 bases in between.

There are a few counts of this clonotype. V gene TRBV20-1 combines with J gene TRBJ2-1, with TRBD1 as a possible D gene (6 bases). V gave up 7 bases and J gave up 8 bases, with 15 bases separating them. Germline lookup yields CDR1 DFQATT and CDR2 SNEGSKA (reference sequence). The CDR3 contains 12 residues. CDR3 DNA sequence: TGCAGTGTGACAGGTGCCAGCCATGAGCAGTTCTTC. Protein: CSVTGASHEQFF.

This rearrangement joins TRBV7-2 to TRBJ1-2, with unresolved D. V lost 3 bases and J 7 bases, leaving 15 bases between the germline ends. This CDR3 has 14 residues. CDR1 SGHTA and CDR2 FQGNSA come from the germline V gene. CDR3 nucleotide sequence: TGTGCCAGCAGCTTCGAGCCGGGGAGCGGTGGCTACACCTTC. Protein: CASSFEPGSGGYTF. Drawing the rest from reference TRBV7-2 and TRBJ1-2, the complete variable domain is GAGVSQSPSNKVTEKGKDVELRCDPISGHTALYWYRQSLGQGLEFLIYFQGNSAPDKSGLPSDRFSAERTGGSVSTLTIQRTQQEDSAVYLCASSFEPGSGGYTFGSGTRLTVV.

This clonotype was seen only a few times. V usage is TRBV12-3 or TRBV12-4 and J usage is TRBJ2-2, with D maybe TRBD2 (6 bases). This CDR3 contains 16 residues. V lost 1 base and J lost 7, with 16 bases in between. CDR3 nucleotides: TGTGCCAGCAGTTTAGGTGGAGGGGATAATGGCGGGGAGCTGTTTTTT. As protein: CASSLGGGDNGGELFF.

The table lists this clonotype with a few counts. The chain combines TRBV29-1 with TRBJ2-5, with D unclear. V dropped 4 bases and J dropped 1 base, with 10 bases sitting between them. The CDR3 has 13 amino acids. CDR1 and CDR2 from the germline V gene are SQVTM and ANQGSEA. Here the CDR3 DNA reads TGCAGCGTTGCCAAGCAGCTCCAAGAGACCCAGTACTTC. It is translated as CSVAKQLQETQYF.